Listed here are 20 T cell receptor beta chains from one sample, sequenced in a study of vaccination and CD4 T cells after COVID-19. These receptors are not linked to any known antigen. Cultured CD4+ T-cell DNA underwent Oncomine TCR Beta short-read sequencing. A single record per CDR3 protein comes from TCRdb applying MiXCR to the PCR reads. The table shows roughly 8,000 distinct CDR3 sequences, with approximately 49% occurring only once. Treatment here: approximately 9-day PBMC culture with coronavirus spike peptide pools or control peptides (ViraFEST assay). Sequences were obtained from CD4+ T cells from blood, cultured in vitro. These receptors all stem from a human donor who had recovered from COVID-19.

The CDR3 nucleotides read TGTGCCAGCAGTAAGGGACAGGGATCTTTCTATGGCTACACCTTC. It yields the protein CASSKGQGSFYGYTF. The V call is TRBV2, the J call TRBJ1-2; TRBD1 matches at 9 bases. Unmatched junction bases numbered 8, after V lost 5 bases and J lost 4 bases. This CDR3 spans 15 amino acids. In germline, CDR1 is SNHLY, CDR2 FYNNEI.

The chain employs TRBV12-3 or TRBV12-4 and TRBJ1-2; 8 bases are shared with TRBD1. The V gene end was trimmed by 10 bases and the J gene end by 7 bases; junction bases not matched to a gene: 11. This CDR3 contains 13 residues. For the CDR3, the DNA is TGTGCCACCTGGACAGGGTGGGTGGGTGGCTACACCTTC. Translating gives CATWTGWVGGYTF.

This clonotype was picked up one time. DNA for the CDR3: TGTGCCAGTAAACTCTCCAGGGCAAGGAATTCACCCCTCCACTTT. It specifies CASKLSRARNSPLHF. V is TRBV19 and J is TRBJ1-6, with D possibly TRBD1 on 5 matching bases. CDR1 LNHDA and CDR2 SQIVND come from the germline V gene (reference sequence). This CDR3 is 15 amino acids long. V dropped 7 bases and J dropped 7 bases, with 17 bases sitting between them.

DNA of the CDR3: TGTGCCAGCAGTTACAGGACAGGGGGTTATAGCTCCTATAATTCACCCCTCCACTTT. This translates into CASSYRTGGYSSYNSPLHF. The chain couples TRBV6-5 to TRBJ1-6; 10 positions agree with TRBD1. CDR1 MNHEY and CDR2 SVGAGI come from the germline V gene. V was pared by 2 bases and J by 0 bases, with 7 bases of the junction left unmatched. The CDR3 has 19 residues.

The chain couples TRBV14 to TRBJ1-2; perhaps TRBD1 as D (6 bases). Trimming removed 3 bases from V and 4 bases from J, with 21 bases in between. This CDR3 is built from 17 residues. The germline V gene has CDR1 SGHDN and CDR2 FVKESK. The CDR3 DNA reads as TGTGCCAGCAGCCACAGACCCCGGGACAACTACTTCTATGGCTACACCTTC. Translation gives CASSHRPRDNYFYGYTF.

The chain uses TRBV19 and TRBJ1-2; the D is unclear. This CDR3 spans 15 amino acids. Trimming shortened V by 9 bases and J by 2 bases, and 19 bases separated the two germline ends. Germline V lookup: CDR1 LNHDA, CDR2 SQIVND (reference sequence). CDR3 loop: CASNTRAQGNYGYTF. CDR3 nucleotides: TGTGCCAGCAACACCCGGGCCCAAGGGAACTATGGCTACACCTTC.

The chain employs TRBV7-2 and TRBJ1-1; 8 bases map to TRBD1. This CDR3 has 15 amino acids. The germline CDR1 and CDR2 sequences are SGHTA and FQGNSA. Trimming removed 5 bases from V and 6 bases from J; junction bases left unmatched: 11. The DNA for the CDR3 is TGTGCCAGCAGCCTACGGACAGGGATAGGCGCTGAAGCTTTCTTT. Protein sequence: CASSLRTGIGAEAFF.

The chain recombines TRBV20-1 with TRBJ1-4; TRBD1 agrees at 11 bases. Losses at the gene ends were 5 bases for V and 7 bases for J; bases not matched to a gene: 3. This CDR3 comprises 13 residues. Germline CDR1 and CDR2: DFQATT and SNEGSKA (reference sequence). CDR3 sequence reads: CSALDRGPEKLFF. In nucleotides, the CDR3 is TGCAGTGCTCTGGACAGGGGGCCTGAAAAACTGTTTTTT.

The rearrangement links TRBV27 to TRBJ2-5, with D perhaps being TRBD1 or TRBD2 (6 bases each). The CDR3 totals 14 residues. With 7 bases removed from V and 2 bases from J, the gap between germline ends came to 14 bases. The germline V gene encodes CDR1 MNHEY and CDR2 SMNVEV (reference sequence). DNA of the CDR3: TGTGCCAGCAAAGTTCGGGGGCGGCAAGAGACCCAGTACTTC. Translating it yields CASKVRGRQETQYF.

The CDR3 loop reads CASSLSGTDTQYF. The DNA of the CDR3 is TGCGCCAGCAGCTTGAGTGGAACAGATACGCAGTATTTT. The chain recombines TRBV5-1 with TRBJ2-3; no definite D call. V lost 1 base and J lost 3, with 6 bases in between. CDR1 is SGHRS and CDR2 is YFSETQ in the germline V gene. The CDR3 extends over 13 amino acids.

The chain combines TRBV6-2 or TRBV6-3 with TRBJ1-5; D remains ambiguous. The V and J ends lost 2 bases and 9 bases respectively, with 8 bases between them. The CDR3 is 12 residues long. Germline assignment: CDR1 MNHEY and CDR2 SVGEGT. Here the CDR3 DNA reads TGTGCCAGCAGTTACAGGTACGCGCCCCAGCATTTT. Protein sequence: CASSYRYAPQHF.

J is TRBJ2-7 and V is TRBV20-1; D is undetermined. V gave up 5 bases and J gave up 1 base, with 12 bases separating them. This CDR3 has 13 residues. In germline, CDR1 is DFQATT, CDR2 SNEGSKA (reference sequence). CDR3 sequence reads: CSAPRHNSYEQYF. The CDR3 coding sequence is TGCAGTGCTCCCCGACATAATTCCTACGAGCAGTACTTC.

The rearrangement uses TRBV7-2 and TRBJ1-2; 8 bases are shared with TRBD1. There are 16 residues in the CDR3. V was clipped by 5 bases and J by 3 bases; unmatched bases: 11. Germline CDR1 and CDR2: SGHTA and FQGNSA. In DNA form, the CDR3 reads TGTGCCAGCAGCCTTCACAGGGGGTCAAGTGACTATGGCTACACCTTC. It specifies CASSLHRGSSDYGYTF.

V is TRBV19 and J is TRBJ1-3, with 7 bases matching TRBD1. V lost 3 bases, J lost 0 bases, and 11 bases stayed unmatched. CDR3 length: 18 residues. Germline V gene lookup returns CDR1 LNHDA and CDR2 SQIVND (reference sequence). CDR3 region: CASSMILGQANSGNTIYF. CDR3 sequence (DNA): TGTGCCAGTAGTATGATCTTAGGACAGGCCAACTCTGGAAACACCATATATTTT.

The chain uses TRBV7-2 and TRBJ1-2; a weak D match, TRBD1 (6 bases). The CDR3 is 15 residues long. V was shortened by 3 bases and J by 2 bases, with 13 bases between the two germline ends. CDR1 and CDR2 from the germline V gene are SGHTA and FQGNSA. This chain's CDR3 is CASSFTGRLNYGYTF. The CDR3, as DNA: TGTGCCAGCAGCTTCACAGGGAGGTTAAACTATGGCTACACCTTC. The whole variable domain, remainder taken from reference TRBV7-2 and TRBJ1-2, is GAGVSQSPSNKVTEKGKDVELRCDPISGHTALYWYRQSLGQGLEFLIYFQGNSAPDKSGLPSDRFSAERTGGSVSTLTIQRTQQEDSAVYLCASSFTGRLNYGYTFGSGTRLTVV.

The rearrangement links TRBV7-8 to TRBJ1-6, with D hard to call. This CDR3 comprises 15 residues. Germline loops: CDR1 SGHVS, CDR2 FQNEAQ. The germline V and J ends were trimmed by 5 bases and 9 bases, with 17 bases remaining between them. The CDR3 protein is CASSAQLSSSSPLHF. CDR3 nucleotides: TGTGCCAGCAGCGCCCAGTTATCATCTAGTTCACCCCTCCACTTT.

This clonotype came up a few times. V and J are TRBV2 and TRBJ1-2; D possibly corresponds to TRBD1 (5 bases). V gave up 3 bases and J gave up 5 bases, with 7 bases separating them. Germline CDR1 SNHLY, CDR2 FYNNEI. The CDR3 length is 12 residues. CDR3: CASSDRVYGYTF. In DNA form, the CDR3 reads TGTGCCAGCAGTGACAGGGTGTATGGCTACACCTTC.

This chain connects TRBV5-1 to TRBJ1-2; maybe TRBD1 (5 bases). Germline values: CDR1 SGHRS, CDR2 YFSETQ. CDR3 length: 15 residues. V lost 4 bases to trimming and J lost 6 bases, with 19 bases between them. CDR3 sequence (DNA): TGCGCCAGCAGCCCCGGAGTTTTGGGGGTCCATGGCTACACCTTC. It translates to CASSPGVLGVHGYTF. Full variable domain (remainder filled in from reference TRBV5-1 and TRBJ1-2): KAGVTQTPRYLIKTRGQQVTLSCSPISGHRSVSWYQQTPGQGLQFLFEYFSETQRNKGNFPGRFSGRQFSNSRSEMNVSTLELGDSALYLCASSPGVLGVHGYTFGSGTRLTVV.

The gene calls are TRBV6-5 and TRBJ1-6; no definite D call. This CDR3 region has 15 residues. Germline-derived CDR1 and CDR2 are MNHEY and SVGAGI. Trimming took off 0 bases at V and 3 bases at J, with 6 bases between the two ends. The CDR3 is CASSYSLLYNSPLHF. Here the CDR3 DNA reads TGTGCCAGCAGTTACTCCCTCCTCTATAATTCACCCCTCCACTTT.

This chain's CDR3 is CASSSLAGGPPIGYEQYF. The CDR3 DNA reads as TGTGCCAGTTCATCTCTAGCGGGAGGGCCACCAATCGGCTACGAGCAGTACTTC. The chain carries TRBV6-4 and TRBJ2-7; 12 bases match TRBD2. The CDR3 has 18 amino acids. V trimming: 9 bases; J trimming: 3 bases; junction bases outside the gene matches: 18. Looked up from germline, CDR1 is MRHNA and CDR2 is SNTAGT.